These 25 T cell receptor beta chains were all obtained from the same sample, sequenced in a study of cytotoxic CD8 clonotypes in ibrutinib-treated CLL. Measured with immunoSEQ multiplex PCR; TCRdb has only the in-frame clones, and not every one. The sample contains roughly 76,000 clones, 70% to 90% of which appear only once. Sample: PBMCs, taken at disease progression, from a patient treated with ibrutinib. The receptors shown here come from a human donor with chronic lymphocytic leukemia.

This clone was recorded a few times. The chain employs TRBV11-1 and TRBJ1-2; D is perhaps TRBD1 (5 bases). V gave up 2 bases and J gave up 8 bases, with 12 bases separating them. Germline V gene data show CDR1 as SGHAT and CDR2 as FQDESV (reference sequence). This CDR3 comprises 13 residues. The CDR3 region is CASSLRFRDGYTF. As DNA, the CDR3 is TGTGCCAGCAGCTTACGTTTTCGGGACGGCTACACCTTC.

The V gene is TRBV4-1, the J gene TRBJ2-7; TRBD1 agrees at 11 bases. CDR1 and CDR2 from the germline V gene are MGHRA and YSYEKL. This CDR3 region has 15 residues. V gave up 1 base and J gave up 4 bases; unmatched junction bases: 3. The CDR3 spells CASSQGTGGTYEQYF. The CDR3 bases are TGCGCCAGCAGCCAAGGGACAGGGGGCACGTACGAGCAGTACTTC.

V and J are TRBV27 and TRBJ1-5; 8 bases agree with TRBD1. This CDR3 has 20 amino acids. Germline lookup yields CDR1 MNHEY and CDR2 SMNVEV (reference sequence). The junction had 19 bases not matched to a gene; V was cut back by 2 bases and J by 4 bases. In DNA, the CDR3 is TGTGCCAGCAGTTTACGCGAACCCCGCAGGGGGCTAGGGGGAAATCAGCCCCAGCATTTT. This encodes CASSLREPRRGLGGNQPQHF.

The V call is TRBV10-3, the J call TRBJ2-1; 13 nucleotides line up with TRBD2. After removal of 5 bases from V and 6 bases from J, the junction contained 16 bases not matched to a gene. CDR1 ENHRY and CDR2 SYGVKD come from the germline V gene. This CDR3 is 19 amino acids long. The CDR3 DNA sequence: TGTGCCATCAGTCCCACATGGCCCCAACTAGCGGGAGGGGCCAATGAGCAGTTCTTC. Residues: CAISPTWPQLAGGANEQFF.

This chain links TRBV7-2 with TRBJ1-2; TRBD1 agrees at 7 bases. V shed 0 bases and J 7 bases; nucleotides not matched to a gene: 2. Germline-derived CDR1 and CDR2 are SGHTA and FQGNSA. This CDR3 has 13 amino acids. In DNA form, the CDR3 reads TGTGCCAGCAGCTTAGCGACAGGGATTGGCTACACCTTC. Amino acid sequence: CASSLATGIGYTF.

The V gene is TRBV5-6, the J gene TRBJ1-1; TRBD1 matches 8 bases. Germline values: CDR1 SGHDT, CDR2 YYEEEE. Trimming cost V 2 bases and J 5 bases; bases outside gene matches: 5. This CDR3 spans 14 amino acids. The CDR3 sequence is CASSLQGGETEAFF. The CDR3 bases are TGTGCCAGCAGCTTACAGGGGGGCGAGACTGAAGCTTTCTTT.

The chain is built from TRBV20-1 and TRBJ2-7; the D is unclear. V was cut by 3 bases and J by 4 bases, with 7 bases left in between. Germline values: CDR1 DFQATT, CDR2 SNEGSKA (reference sequence). The CDR3 covers 11 residues. The CDR3 protein is CSASQTYEQYF. Here the CDR3 DNA reads TGCAGTGCTAGCCAAACGTACGAGCAGTACTTC.

V gene TRBV4-1 combines with J gene TRBJ2-7, with D perhaps TRBD2 (6 bases). CDR1 and CDR2 from the germline V gene are MGHRA and YSYEKL. The CDR3 spans 14 residues. The germline V and J ends were trimmed by 6 bases and 0 bases, with 12 bases remaining between them. The CDR3 DNA is TGCGCCAGCAGTGAGCAGGGAGGCTCCTACGAGCAGTACTTC. Translation: CASSEQGGSYEQYF.

This chain connects TRBV5-1 to TRBJ2-2; perhaps TRBD1 as D (5 bases). The V end was cut by 7 bases, the J end by 0 bases, with 10 bases between. The CDR3 consists of 14 residues. Per germline, CDR1 SGHRS and CDR2 YFSETQ. The CDR3 nucleotides are TGCGCCAGCGCAGGGATCGCGAACACCGGGGAGCTGTTTTTT. Its translation: CASAGIANTGELFF.

The rearrangement links TRBV27 to TRBJ2-7; no definite D call. The CDR3 is made up of 13 amino acids. Germline values: CDR1 MNHEY, CDR2 SMNVEV (reference sequence). With 3 bases removed from V and 2 bases from J, the gap between germline ends came to 8 bases. Written as DNA, the CDR3 is TGTGCCAGCAGTTTGTCGGCTCCCTACGAGCAGTACTTC. Translating it yields CASSLSAPYEQYF.

The chain employs TRBV5-1 and TRBJ2-7, with 8 nucleotides matching TRBD1. The germline V gene has CDR1 SGHRS and CDR2 YFSETQ. With V trimmed by 4 bases and J by 6 bases, 9 bases remained unmatched. The CDR3 is made up of 14 amino acids. CDR3 sequence reads: CASSPGTGRFEQYF. CDR3 nucleotides: TGCGCCAGCAGCCCCGGGACAGGTAGATTCGAGCAGTACTTC. Drawing the rest from reference TRBV5-1 and TRBJ2-7, the complete variable domain is KAGVTQTPRYLIKTRGQQVTLSCSPISGHRSVSWYQQTPGQGLQFLFEYFSETQRNKGNFPGRFSGRQFSNSRSEMNVSTLELGDSALYLCASSPGTGRFEQYFGPGTRLTVT.

The chain joins TRBV15 to TRBJ2-7; D is undetermined. The V end lost 4 bases, the J end lost 0 bases, and 13 bases lay between the germline ends. Germline V gives CDR1 LNHNV, CDR2 YYDKDF (reference sequence). The CDR3 has 15 residues. The chain's CDR3 is CATSIQRPGSYEQYF. The DNA for the CDR3 is TGTGCCACCAGCATCCAACGTCCGGGCTCCTACGAGCAGTACTTC.

The chain employs TRBV9 and TRBJ2-6, with unresolved D. Germline CDR1 and CDR2: SGDLS and YYNGEE. V dropped 4 bases and J dropped 1 base, with 9 bases sitting between them. There are 15 residues in the CDR3. The CDR3, as DNA: TGTGCCAGCAGCCGTCTCCTATCTGGGGCCAACGTCCTGACTTTC. It encodes CASSRLLSGANVLTF.

CDR3 bases: TGCGCCAGCAGCTTGTTTACTCACTCTGGAAACACCATATATTTT. Its protein product is CASSLFTHSGNTIYF. V and J are TRBV5-1 and TRBJ1-3; D gene uncertain. CDR1 and CDR2 (germline): SGHRS, YFSETQ. V was cut by 1 base and J by 0 bases, with 8 bases left in between. The CDR3 is 15 amino acids.

The rearrangement links TRBV30 to TRBJ1-6; D not resolved. The CDR3 totals 17 residues. Trimming took off 2 bases at V and 7 bases at J, with 21 bases between the two ends. Germline V gene sequence: CDR1 GTSNPN, CDR2 SVGIG (reference sequence). The CDR3 loop reads CAWSTPYSTEENSPLHF. CDR3 nucleotides: TGTGCCTGGAGTACCCCGTATTCGACGGAAGAGAATTCACCCCTCCACTTT.

V gene TRBV2 combines with J gene TRBJ1-3, with D uncertain. The ends were cut back, 6 bases at V and 1 base at J, with 7 bases in the middle. CDR3 length equals 13 residues. Germline assignment: CDR1 SNHLY and CDR2 FYNNEI. CDR3: CASRQRSGNTIYF. Here the CDR3 DNA reads TGTGCCAGCAGACAGAGATCTGGAAACACCATATATTTT.

The V and J genes are TRBV25-1 and TRBJ2-1, with TRBD2 identical over 9 bases. Trimming took 5 bases from V and 0 from J; bases not matched to a gene: 5. Looked up from germline, CDR1 is MGHDK and CDR2 is SYGVNS. CDR3 length: 16 amino acids. Here the CDR3 DNA reads TGTGCCAGCAGTCGTCTTAGCGGGAGCTCCTACAATGAGCAGTTCTTC. Its translation: CASSRLSGSSYNEQFF.

V and J are TRBV5-1 and TRBJ2-3; 11 nucleotides line up with TRBD2. The V segment lost 3 bases and the J segment 2 bases; nucleotides outside the gene matches: 5. Germline CDR1 is SGHRS and CDR2 is YFSETQ. The CDR3 has 16 residues. The CDR3 sequence is CASSWVAGGLTDTQYF. The CDR3 DNA is TGCGCCAGCAGCTGGGTAGCGGGAGGGCTCACAGATACGCAGTATTTT.

The chain uses TRBV6-6 and TRBJ2-7; D possibly corresponds to TRBD1 (5 bases). The CDR3 consists of 13 residues. The germline V and J ends were trimmed by 2 bases and 7 bases, with 12 bases remaining between them. Germline V gives CDR1 MNHNY, CDR2 SVGAGI (reference sequence). Written as DNA, the CDR3 is TGTGCCAGCAGTTACACGACAGCTTCAGAGCAGTACTTC. Its protein product is CASSYTTASEQYF.

The gene calls are TRBV5-6 and TRBJ1-1; 7 nucleotides agree with TRBD1. This CDR3 is 17 amino acids long. Germline assignment: CDR1 SGHDT and CDR2 YYEEEE. Trimming cost V 6 bases and J 1 base; bases outside gene matches: 15. Written as DNA, the CDR3 is TGTGCCAGCAAAAAGGCCGGGACAGAAAGACCGAACACTGAAGCTTTCTTT. Residues: CASKKAGTERPNTEAFF.

The chain combines TRBV18 with TRBJ2-2; D not certain. The CDR3 sequence is 14 residues long. V was pared by 2 bases and J by 0 bases, with 4 bases between. The germline V gene encodes CDR1 KGHSH and CDR2 LQKENI. The DNA of the CDR3 is TGTGCCAGCTCACCATCTTCGAACACCGGGGAGCTGTTTTTT. This codes for CASSPSSNTGELFF.

This rearrangement joins TRBV4-1 to TRBJ1-1; D not resolved. The CDR3 spans 15 residues. Trimming left V 2 bases short and J 1 base short, with 11 bases between. Per the germline V gene, CDR1 is MGHRA and CDR2 is YSYEKL. CDR3 protein: CASSQLGSGNTEAFF. In DNA form, the CDR3 reads TGCGCCAGCAGCCAATTGGGGTCTGGGAACACTGAAGCTTTCTTT.

The chain has TRBV6-5 and TRBJ2-5; D call uncertain. Germline CDR1 reads MNHEY; CDR2 reads SVGAGI. V lost 2 bases, J lost 5 bases, and 9 bases lay in between. The CDR3 totals 13 residues. CDR3 sequence reads: CASSYGLVETQYF. The CDR3 bases are TGTGCCAGCAGTTACGGTCTAGTTGAGACCCAGTACTTC.

The chain joins TRBV12-5 to TRBJ2-6, with D perhaps matching TRBD1 (6 bases). V was trimmed by 0 bases and J by 4 bases, leaving 10 bases between them. CDR3 length: 16 residues. CDR1 and CDR2 (germline): LGHNT, FRNRAP. CDR3 sequence (DNA): TGTGCTAGTGGTTTGGTGGTGGGGGCCGGGGCCAACGTCCTGACTTTC. Its translation is CASGLVVGAGANVLTF.

This rearrangement joins TRBV5-6 to TRBJ2-1, with no clear D. CDR1 is SGHDT and CDR2 is YYEEEE in the germline V gene. Trimming took off 4 bases at V and 9 bases at J, with 8 bases between the two ends. This CDR3 is built from 11 residues. The CDR3 region is CASSTGGEQFF. As DNA, the CDR3 is TGTGCCAGCAGCACGGGCGGTGAGCAGTTCTTC. The full variable domain, its missing parts supplied by reference TRBV5-6 and TRBJ2-1, is DAGVTQSPTHLIKTRGQQVTLRCSPKSGHDTVSWYQQALGQGPQFIFQYYEEEERQRGNFPDRFSGHQFPNYSSELNVNALLLGDSALYLCASSTGGEQFFGPGTRLTVL.